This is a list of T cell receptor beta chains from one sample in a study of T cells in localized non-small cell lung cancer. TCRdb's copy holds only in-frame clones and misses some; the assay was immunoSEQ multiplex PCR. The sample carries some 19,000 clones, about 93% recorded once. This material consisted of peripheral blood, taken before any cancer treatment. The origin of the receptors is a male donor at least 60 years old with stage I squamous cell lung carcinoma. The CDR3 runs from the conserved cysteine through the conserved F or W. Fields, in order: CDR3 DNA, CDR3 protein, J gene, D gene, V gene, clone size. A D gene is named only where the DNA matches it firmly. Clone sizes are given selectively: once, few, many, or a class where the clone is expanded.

CDR3nt: TGTGCCAGCAGGTTACTCAGGGACACTGAAGCTTTCTTT
CDR3aa: CASRLLRDTEAFF
j_gene: TRBJ1-1
d_gene: -
v_gene: TRBV6-5
abundance: -

CDR3nt: TGTGCCAGCAGTTCGGACAGGACCTCTGGGGCCAACGTCCTGACTTTC
CDR3aa: CASSSDRTSGANVLTF
j_gene: TRBJ2-6
d_gene: TRBD1
v_gene: TRBV7-3
abundance: -

CDR3nt: TGTGCCAGCAGCTCGGGGGGGGCCCTTTGGCCCCAGCATTTT
CDR3aa: CASSSGGALWPQHF
j_gene: TRBJ1-5
d_gene: -
v_gene: TRBV9
abundance: few

CDR3nt: TGTGCCAGCAGCTTCACTGACGGGGAGCTGTTTTTT
CDR3aa: CASSFTDGELFF
j_gene: TRBJ2-2
d_gene: -
v_gene: TRBV5-6
abundance: -

CDR3nt: TGTGCCAGCAGTCTAACCCTCGGACTAGCGGGAACCGATGAGCAGTTCTTC
CDR3aa: CASSLTLGLAGTDEQFF
j_gene: TRBJ2-1
d_gene: TRBD2
v_gene: TRBV28
abundance: -

CDR3nt: TGCAGTGCCCAATCGTACAATGAGCAGTTCTTC
CDR3aa: CSAQSYNEQFF
j_gene: TRBJ2-1
d_gene: -
v_gene: TRBV20-1
abundance: -

CDR3nt: TGCAGCGCCGAGGTGCAGGGAAACACCGGGGAGCTGTTTTTT
CDR3aa: CSAEVQGNTGELFF
j_gene: TRBJ2-2
d_gene: -
v_gene: TRBV29-1
abundance: once

CDR3nt: TGTGCCAGCAGCTTAGCCCGGGGAGGGATTTCCTACACCGGGGAGCTGTTTTTT
CDR3aa: CASSLARGGISYTGELFF
j_gene: TRBJ2-2
d_gene: TRBD2
v_gene: TRBV7-6
abundance: -

CDR3nt: TGTGCCAGCAGCTCGGGCGGTCAGGGCCAAAATGAAAAACTGTTTTTT
CDR3aa: CASSSGGQGQNEKLFF
j_gene: TRBJ1-4
d_gene: -
v_gene: TRBV9
abundance: -

CDR3nt: TGCGCCAGCAGCCAAGAGCTCAGGCGACAGCCCCAGCATTTT
CDR3aa: CASSQELRRQPQHF
j_gene: TRBJ1-5
d_gene: -
v_gene: TRBV4-3
abundance: -

CDR3nt: TGTGCCAGCAGCTTATCCCTGGACAGGGGAGCTTTCTTT
CDR3aa: CASSLSLDRGAFF
j_gene: TRBJ1-1
d_gene: TRBD1
v_gene: TRBV7-6
abundance: -